This TCR beta chain stems from a study of immune cell composition in non-small cell lung cancer. General study results and limits: Lung adenocarcinomas had lower top 10 clone scores and clonality than squamous tumours.

The method was immunoSEQ multiplex PCR; TCRdb's version includes in-frame clones alone and lacks a portion of them. The top ten clones hold 3% to 4.5% of a sample with around 2,300 clones, 81% of them seen once. Trimming pared 6 bases from V and 0 bases from J, leaving 12 bases between. This CDR3 is 15 amino acids long. Looked up from germline, CDR1 is MNHEY and CDR2 is SVGAGI. For this clone: Its antigen is unidentified.

The sequencing sample was made of lung tumor tissue. The clonotype comes from a human donor with non-small cell lung cancer. V and J are TRBV6-5 and TRBJ1-5; tentatively, D is TRBD1 (5 bases). In nucleotides, the CDR3 is TGTGCCAGCAGCCGAGACAGCTATAGCAATCAGCCCCAGCATTTT. It codes for CASSRDSYSNQPQHF.